This T cell receptor (beta chain) was recorded in a study of cytomegalovirus exposure and HLA in healthy donors. On this clone: What it recognizes is unknown.

Study-level findings and limits: The classifier reportedly diagnosed cytomegalovirus status with high sensitivity and specificity. Among the CMV-associated chains, a few were confirmed in vitro as specific for CMV antigens.

PCR used 60 Vbeta primers and 13 Jbeta primers. Assay: immunoSEQ multiplex PCR; the TCRdb copy retains only in-frame clones and omits some. The table lists about 72,000 clones, 78% of them singletons, with around 3.5% in the top ten. Looked up from germline, CDR1 is MNHNS and CDR2 is SASEGT. CDR3 length: 13 amino acids. Between the trimmed V and J ends, which lost 1 base and 5 bases, there was a span of 8 bases. The chain joins TRBV6-1 to TRBJ1-2, with D uncertain. The sequence was obtained from a man aged 35 to 55 in good health and CMV-seronegative. The sequenced sample was PBMCs. This CDR3 reads CASSEGSQYGYTF. CDR3 sequence (DNA): TGTGCCAGCAGTGAAGGTAGCCAATATGGCTACACCTTC.